This section outlines one T cell receptor beta chain sequence together with its context. The target antigen is unknown. The sample is drawn from a study of blood T cells in healthy people across ages. Healthy Russian Caucasian donors spanned ages roughly 6 to 100 years. The extraction recovered at least 6 micrograms of total RNA per sample. Study-wide findings and caveats: Versus aged donors, long-lived donors had higher diversity and more naive CD4+ cells.

The use of a sample-barcoded 5' primer and a J-beta primer mix characterized a second PCR of about 6 to 12 cycles. Every sample returned 2.5 million or more CDR3-containing paired-end reads. From the 5' RACE reads, TCRdb called clonotypes with MiXCR, one entry per CDR3 protein. The sample shows around 900,000 distinct CDR3 sequences, roughly 51% of them seen only once. The CDR3 is 16 residues long. Trimming cost V 3 bases and J 1 base, with 12 bases left between them. Germline V gene sequence: CDR1 SGHTA, CDR2 FQGNSA. The origin of this receptor is a woman aged 55 to 70 in good health. Sequencing was performed on blood. The V call is TRBV7-2, the J call TRBJ1-4; D is perhaps TRBD1 (5 bases). Written as DNA, the CDR3 is TGTGCCAGCAGCTTCCACAGGATGGGAACTAATGAAAAACTGTTTTTT. Translation gives CASSFHRMGTNEKLFF.